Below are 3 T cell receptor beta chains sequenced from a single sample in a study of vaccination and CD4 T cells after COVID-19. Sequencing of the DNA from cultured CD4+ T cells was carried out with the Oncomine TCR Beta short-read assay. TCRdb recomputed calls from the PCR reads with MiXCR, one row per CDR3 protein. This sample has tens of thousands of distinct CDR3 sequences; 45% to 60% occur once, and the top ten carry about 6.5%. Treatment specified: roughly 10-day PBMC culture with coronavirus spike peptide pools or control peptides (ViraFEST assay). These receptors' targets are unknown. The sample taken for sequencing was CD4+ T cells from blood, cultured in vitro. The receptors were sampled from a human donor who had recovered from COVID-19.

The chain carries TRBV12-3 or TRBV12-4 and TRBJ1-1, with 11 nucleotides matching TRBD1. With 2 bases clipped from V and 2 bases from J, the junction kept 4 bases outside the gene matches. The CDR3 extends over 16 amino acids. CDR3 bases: TGTGCCAGCAGTTTATTATGGACAGGGGGCAACACTGAAGCTTTCTTT. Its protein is CASSLLWTGGNTEAFF.

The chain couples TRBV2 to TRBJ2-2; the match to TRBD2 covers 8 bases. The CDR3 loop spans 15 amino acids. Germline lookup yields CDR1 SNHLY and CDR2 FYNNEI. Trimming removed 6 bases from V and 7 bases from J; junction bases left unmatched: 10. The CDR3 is CASSPGTRVRGELFF. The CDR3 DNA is TGTGCCAGCAGCCCCGGGACTAGGGTTCGCGGGGAGCTGTTTTTT.

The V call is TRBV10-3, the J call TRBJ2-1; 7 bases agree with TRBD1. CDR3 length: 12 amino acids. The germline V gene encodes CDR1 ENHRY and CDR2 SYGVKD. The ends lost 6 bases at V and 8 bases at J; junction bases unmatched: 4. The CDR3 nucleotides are TGTGCCATCAGCCCCCAGGGGGATGAGCAGTTCTTC. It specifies CAISPQGDEQFF.